The entry below describes one TCR beta chain. There is no known antigen for this receptor. Base qualities were left out, and no much larger clone turns up one base away. The data derive from a study of shared clonotypes between healthy human individuals (dated by TCRdb to 2020 to 2021). About the full investigation: The cohort comprised two women and a few men aged 18 to 49 years. For each donor, three plates each were used for CD4 naive and CD4 memory, two plates were used for CD8 naive, and one plate was used for CD8 memory. Per donor, leukapheresis produced somewhere between about 0.8 and 9 billion PBMCs. To increase sequencing depth and limit assay-specific biases, TCR repertoire library preparation and sequencing were carried out by different laboratories using diverse techniques. The study deeply sequenced blood TCR repertoires of five healthy adults to estimate repertoire size and the extent of clonotype sharing between individuals.

TCR CDR3 regions were amplified from genomic DNA by multiplex PCR using the deep immunoSEQ assay. Extracted genomic DNA from each cell subset was distributed evenly across all wells of several immunoSEQ 96-well plates, and each plate was treated as a replicate. Each replicate PCR for sorted subsets received 150 to 250 ng genomic DNA, equal to tens of thousands of T cell genomes. The purified libraries were quantified using a Qubit 3.0 fluorometer, sized with a Bioanalyzer 2100, and then quantified again using the KAPA Library Quantification kit. Each immunoSEQ 96-well plate was sequenced on its own single-read 150-cycle Illumina NextSeq 550 flow cell. For the original study's pipeline: Because the immunoSEQ output included only junctional sequences and no quality scores, the filtering could not be the same as the filtering used for full-length reads. Sequences were annotated with PyIR, a Python wrapper for IgBLAST v1.9, and V/J genes and CDR3 were assigned using IMGT germline references. Reads with weak V/J assignments (E-value above 1e-6), missing CDR3, stop codons, out-of-frame junctions, or ambiguous translated residues were removed. A V3J clonotype was defined by an identical inferred V gene, J gene, and CDR3 amino acid sequence. Percentage overlap between repertoires was calculated by dividing the number of shared unique clonotypes by the size of the smaller repertoire. Three approaches were used to assess repertoire richness: RTK rarefaction, the Chao1 estimator, and Recon v2.1 estimates of unobserved clonotypes. OLGA was used to compute generation probabilities for all TCRbeta clonotypes that the gDNA method yielded from a handful of donors. This is the immuneACCESS table as TCRdb keeps it, with only in-frame sequences that have V and J called. A part of the clones is gone; compared with another copy, unresolved V genes explain less than half, and the rest is unexplained. From that table come the V and J calls and clone size; the DNA was used to work out D and trimming. This sample is represented by about 2.3 million clones; about 92% of them were singletons. About 0.37% of the sample rests with the top ten.

The donors were healthy, HIV-negative adults who had no recently reported acute infections or vaccinations. All donors were Caucasian adults living in Nashville, Tennessee, USA. CD4+ T cells were enriched by magnetic negative selection; naive cells were then positively selected on CD45RA, and the negative fraction formed the memory subset. After blood collection by leukapheresis, PBMCs were isolated using Ficoll-Histopaque density gradient centrifugation and then cryopreserved in the vapor phase of liquid nitrogen. Purity and quantity of every magnetically sorted T cell population were checked by analytical flow cytometry. Genomic DNA was isolated from every sorted fraction and measured by UV absorbance on a Nanodrop 2000c. CDR1 LNHDA and CDR2 SQIVND are derived from the germline V gene (reference sequence). V was cut back by 6 bases and J by 1 base, leaving a gap of 13 bases between them. The CDR3, cysteine through phenylalanine, is 15 amino acids long. Here the CDR3 DNA is all that survives: 45 bases in frame from base 1.

Beyond this particular receptor, the publication reports: Sharing across a handful of donors was observed for about 5% of naive CD4, 3.5% of naive CD8, 2.3% of memory CD4, and roughly 0.4% of memory CD8 clonotypes. Naive subsets generally had larger estimated clonotype richness than memory subsets. The genetic and exposure-history diversity represented was limited by the small number of donors. Sampling was restricted to blood, and TCR repertoires in tissues likely differ from the TCR repertoires found in blood. Based on pairwise subsampling, the degree of clonotype sharing among donors was expected to be affected by sequencing depth. Clonotypes shared by all four sorted-subset donors showed higher generation probabilities than non-shared clonotypes. Even with the large sequencing depth, rarefaction of the sorted-subset datasets indicated that sequencing was incomplete.

Sequencing was performed on naive CD4+ T cells from PBMCs. The cell subset or site label of this sample denotes: CD45RA+ positively selected. The TCR comes from a man between 18 and 35 years old in good health. Some clones in this sample may be carry-over from other donors' samples. The V gene is TRBV19 and the J gene is TRBJ1-5; TRBD1 is a weak D gene call, 6 bases matching. The encoded CDR3 is CASRQQGTSNQPQHF. The sequenced DNA: TGTGCCAGTAGACAACAGGGTACGAGCAATCAGCCCCAGCATTTT.